Sequencing of this TCR beta chain was carried out in a study of identical twins. To note about this clonotype: The antigen is not known.

This CDR3 is 17 amino acids long. The germline V and J ends were trimmed by 3 bases and 4 bases, with 22 bases remaining between them. Germline CDR1 SGHRS, CDR2 YFSETQ. Template switching, a step in the protocol, added a universal primer site, and cDNA carried unique molecular identifiers. Each CDR3 protein gets one entry after TCRdb re-called the 5' RACE reads with MiXCR. Among approximately 700,000 distinct CDR3 sequences listed, 6.1% were seen once. Findings and caveats of the study: Twin-shared out-of-frame alpha sequences showed excess low generation probability.

Sequences were obtained from naive T cells sorted from blood. This sequence was found in a young man in good health. This chain joins TRBV5-1 and TRBJ2-5; D might be TRBD1 or TRBD2, each matching 5 bases. In DNA, the CDR3 is TGCGCCAGCAGCTCCCTTTGGGGGAGAGCGGATGTAGAGACCCAGTACTTC. It translates to CASSSLWGRADVETQYF.